This T cell receptor (beta chain) was recorded in a study of cytomegalovirus exposure and HLA in healthy donors. The primer mix had 60 Vbeta and 13 Jbeta primers. The table came from immunoSEQ multiplex PCR; TCRdb's copy has only in-frame clones and leaves some out. The sample consists of about 130,000 clones, about 85% of them appearing once. In germline, CDR1 is SQVTM, CDR2 ANQGSEA. The V end was cut by 4 bases, the J end by 0 bases, with 9 bases between. The CDR3 is made up of 13 amino acids. V and J are TRBV29-1 and TRBJ2-5, with D possibly matching TRBD1 (5 bases). The TCR was taken from a boy aged 5-17 years in good health and CMV-seronegative. Sequenced sample: PBMCs. The CDR3 here is CSVVAGYQETQYF. The CDR3 bases are TGCAGCGTTGTTGCAGGGTACCAAGAGACCCAGTACTTC.